The present T cell receptor (beta chain) was sequenced within a study of CD8 T cells in ankylosing spondylitis. Notes on the study in general: Enrichment of disease-linked clones was reportedly significant in matched ankylosing spondylitis synovial fluid. About 8 highly homologous variants made up a TCR beta motif, and this motif appeared characteristic of ankylosing spondylitis blood. Relatively rare in peripheral blood, disease-linked clones were also CD8+.

This clonotype was found a few times. The antigen remains unidentified. V lost 4 bases and J lost 2; bases outside the gene matches: 5. The CDR3 has 14 residues. The germline V gene encodes CDR1 SGHRS and CDR2 YFSETQ. Molecular-barcoded quantitative 5'-RACE produced these TCR beta libraries. TCRdb passed the 5' RACE reads through MiXCR, listing each CDR3 protein once. The sample has approximately 340,000 distinct CDR3 sequences, around 15% seen once. This chain links TRBV5-1 with TRBJ1-2; 7 bases match TRBD1. The source material was blood, either unsorted or a sorted T cell fraction (not recorded which). The TCR sequence derives from a male donor with ankylosing spondylitis or in good health (not recorded which). The CDR3: CASSREGQNYGYTF. The CDR3 nucleotides read TGCGCCAGCAGCCGCGAGGGACAGAACTATGGCTACACCTTC.